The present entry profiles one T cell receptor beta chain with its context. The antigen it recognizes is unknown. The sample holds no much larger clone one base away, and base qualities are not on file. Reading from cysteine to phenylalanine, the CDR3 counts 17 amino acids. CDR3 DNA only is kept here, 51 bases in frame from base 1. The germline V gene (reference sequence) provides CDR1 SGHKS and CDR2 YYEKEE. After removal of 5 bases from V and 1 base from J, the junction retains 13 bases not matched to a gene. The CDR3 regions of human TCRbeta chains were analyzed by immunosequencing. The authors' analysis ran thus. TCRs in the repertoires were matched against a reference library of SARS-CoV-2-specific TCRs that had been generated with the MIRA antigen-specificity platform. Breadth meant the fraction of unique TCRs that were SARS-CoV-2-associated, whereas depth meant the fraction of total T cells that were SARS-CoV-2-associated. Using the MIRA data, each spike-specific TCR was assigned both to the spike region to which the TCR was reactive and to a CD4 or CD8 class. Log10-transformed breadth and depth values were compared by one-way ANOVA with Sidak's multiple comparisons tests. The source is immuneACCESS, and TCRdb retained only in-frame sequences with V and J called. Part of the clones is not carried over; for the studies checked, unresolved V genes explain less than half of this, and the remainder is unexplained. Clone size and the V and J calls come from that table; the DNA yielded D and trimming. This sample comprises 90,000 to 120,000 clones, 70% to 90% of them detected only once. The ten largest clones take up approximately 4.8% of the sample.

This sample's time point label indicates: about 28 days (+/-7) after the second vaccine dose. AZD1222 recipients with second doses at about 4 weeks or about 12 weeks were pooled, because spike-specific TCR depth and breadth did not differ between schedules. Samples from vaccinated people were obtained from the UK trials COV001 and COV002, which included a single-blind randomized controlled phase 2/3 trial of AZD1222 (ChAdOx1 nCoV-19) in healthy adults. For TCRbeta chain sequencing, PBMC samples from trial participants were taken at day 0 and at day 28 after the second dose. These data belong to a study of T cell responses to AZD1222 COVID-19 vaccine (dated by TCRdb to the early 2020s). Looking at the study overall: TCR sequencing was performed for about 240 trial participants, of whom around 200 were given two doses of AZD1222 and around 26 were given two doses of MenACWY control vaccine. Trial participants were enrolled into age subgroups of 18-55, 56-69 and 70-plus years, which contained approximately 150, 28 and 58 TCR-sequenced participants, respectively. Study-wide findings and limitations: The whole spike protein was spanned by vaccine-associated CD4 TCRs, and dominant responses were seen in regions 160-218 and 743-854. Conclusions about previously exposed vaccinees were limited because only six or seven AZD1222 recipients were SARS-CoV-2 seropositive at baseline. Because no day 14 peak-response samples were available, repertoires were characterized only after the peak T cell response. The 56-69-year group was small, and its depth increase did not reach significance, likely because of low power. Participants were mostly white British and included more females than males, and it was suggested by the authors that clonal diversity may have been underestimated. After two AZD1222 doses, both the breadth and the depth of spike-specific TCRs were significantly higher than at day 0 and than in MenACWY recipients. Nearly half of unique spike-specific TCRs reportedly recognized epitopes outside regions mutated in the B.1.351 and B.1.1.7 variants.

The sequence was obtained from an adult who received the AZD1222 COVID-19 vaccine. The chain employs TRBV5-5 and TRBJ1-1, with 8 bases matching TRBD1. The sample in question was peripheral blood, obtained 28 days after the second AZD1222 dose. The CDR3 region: CASSPDRGHIPNTEAFF. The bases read TGTGCCAGCAGTCCTGACAGGGGACATATCCCGAACACTGAAGCTTTCTTT.